This TCR beta chain stems from a study of regulatory T cells in long-lasting Graves disease. CDR3 length: 13 residues. V lost 7 bases and J 0 bases, leaving 11 bases between the germline ends. Looked up from germline, CDR1 is SQVTM and CDR2 is ANQGSEA. Time point denoted: newly diagnosed GD, antithyroid drugs for less than 3 months. PBMC-extracted RNA yielded the TCR library. Construction of the TCR beta libraries employed iRepertoire HTBI primers in conjunction with Arm-PCR of CDR3 regions. TCRdb passed the multiplex PCR reads through MiXCR, listing each CDR3 protein once. The data show some 560,000 distinct CDR3 sequences, roughly 16% seen once. The data were also submitted as part of a second study, on T cells in Graves' hyperthyroidism and ophthalmopathy.

This sequence joins TRBV29-1 and TRBJ2-3; no clear D gene. The sequencing here drew on peripheral blood mononuclear cells (PBMCs), taken at new diagnosis, from a patient treated with antithyroid drugs. The clonotype originates from a woman aged 40-65 years with Graves disease. The CDR3 DNA follows: TGCAGCGAGGACCGTACTAGCACAGATACGCAGTATTTT. Translated: CSEDRTSTDTQYF.